These 6 T cell receptor beta chains came from one sample sequenced in a study of cytotoxic CD8 clonotypes in ibrutinib-treated CLL. Profiling relied on immunoSEQ multiplex PCR, and the TCRdb table lists in-frame clones only, not all of them. The repertoire holds just over 200,000 clones, with 75% to 85% as singletons. The sample was PBMCs, taken after 12 months of ibrutinib treatment. The source is a human donor with chronic lymphocytic leukemia.

This clone was seen a handful of times. The gene calls are TRBV6-5 and TRBJ1-2; TRBD1 might be the D (6 bases). CDR3 size: 13 residues. Trimming took off 7 bases at V and 4 bases at J, with 13 bases between the two ends. Per germline, CDR1 MNHEY and CDR2 SVGAGI. The CDR3 protein is CASTTQGLYGYTF. For the CDR3, the DNA is TGTGCCAGCACCACACAGGGACTCTATGGCTACACCTTC.

The chain employs TRBV10-3 and TRBJ2-2, with a possible D match to TRBD2 (5 bases). Germline assignment: CDR1 ENHRY and CDR2 SYGVKD. Trimming stripped 8 bases from V and 2 bases from J, with 9 bases between. The CDR3 runs 13 residues. The CDR3 bases are TGTGCCATCCGGACTTTTAACACCGGGGAGCTGTTTTTT. This translates into CAIRTFNTGELFF.

This clone occurred once. This chain uses TRBV15 with TRBJ2-3, with 9 positions matching TRBD2. In germline, CDR1 is LNHNV, CDR2 YYDKDF (reference sequence). Trimming cost V 5 bases and J 2 bases; bases outside gene matches: 5. The CDR3 consists of 15 residues. The CDR3 loop reads CATSSLAGLTDTQYF. The CDR3 DNA sequence: TGTGCCACCAGCTCTCTAGCGGGGCTCACAGATACGCAGTATTTT. The variable domain in full, completed from reference TRBV15 and TRBJ2-3, reads DAMVIQNPRYQVTQFGKPVTLSCSQTLNHNVMYWYQQKSSQAPKLLFHYYDKDFNNEADTPDNFQSRRPNTSFCFLDIRSPGLGDTAMYLCATSSLAGLTDTQYFGPGTRLTVL.

This sequence joins TRBV30 and TRBJ1-5; no reliable D call. Germline V gene lookup returns CDR1 GTSNPN and CDR2 SVGIG (reference sequence). The CDR3 length is 13 residues. The ends were cut back, 5 bases at V and 3 bases at J, with 11 bases in the middle. CDR3 DNA: TGTGCCTGGGAGCGTGGGGTCAATCAGCCCCAGCATTTT. Translation gives CAWERGVNQPQHF.

The CDR3 sequence: CAISKQGGPTEAFF. The CDR3 bases are TGTGCCATCAGTAAACAGGGTGGGCCCACTGAAGCTTTCTTT. The chain combines TRBV10-3 with TRBJ1-1, with D possibly being TRBD1 (6 bases). The V and J ends lost 5 bases and 4 bases respectively, with 14 bases between them. CDR3 length: 14 amino acids. CDR1 ENHRY and CDR2 SYGVKD come from the germline V gene.

The rearrangement joins TRBV27 to TRBJ2-7, with D possibly being TRBD1 or TRBD2 (5 bases each). With 2 bases removed from V and 4 bases from J, the gap between germline ends came to 9 bases. Per germline, CDR1 MNHEY and CDR2 SMNVEV (reference sequence). The CDR3 has 13 residues. The CDR3 sequence is CASSLGGHYEQYF. The CDR3 DNA reads TGTGCCAGCAGTTTAGGGGGTCATTACGAGCAGTACTTC.